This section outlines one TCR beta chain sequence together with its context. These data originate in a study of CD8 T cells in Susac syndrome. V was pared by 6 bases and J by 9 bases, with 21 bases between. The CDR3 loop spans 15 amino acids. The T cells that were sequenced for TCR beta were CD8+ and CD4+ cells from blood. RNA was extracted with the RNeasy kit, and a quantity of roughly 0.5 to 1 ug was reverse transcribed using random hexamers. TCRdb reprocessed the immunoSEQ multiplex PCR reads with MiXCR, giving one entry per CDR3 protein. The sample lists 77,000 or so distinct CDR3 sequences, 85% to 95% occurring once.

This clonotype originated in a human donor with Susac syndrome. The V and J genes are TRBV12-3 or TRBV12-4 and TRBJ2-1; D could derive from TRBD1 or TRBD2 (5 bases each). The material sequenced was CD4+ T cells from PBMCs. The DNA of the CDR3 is TGTGCCAGCAGCCGAGGTGGGGGACGAGGTCCTGAGCAGTTCTTC. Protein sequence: CASSRGGGRGPEQFF.